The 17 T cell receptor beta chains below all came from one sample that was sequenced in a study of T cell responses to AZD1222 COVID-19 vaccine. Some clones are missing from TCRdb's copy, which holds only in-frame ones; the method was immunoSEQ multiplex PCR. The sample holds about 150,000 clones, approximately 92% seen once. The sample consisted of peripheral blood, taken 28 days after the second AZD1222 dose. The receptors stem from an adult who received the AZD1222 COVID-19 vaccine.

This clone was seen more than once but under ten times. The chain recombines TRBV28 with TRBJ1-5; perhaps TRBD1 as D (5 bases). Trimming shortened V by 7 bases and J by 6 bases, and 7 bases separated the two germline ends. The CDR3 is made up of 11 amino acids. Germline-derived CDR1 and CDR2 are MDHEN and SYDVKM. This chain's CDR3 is CASNGGQPQHF. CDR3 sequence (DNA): TGTGCCAGCAATGGGGGTCAGCCCCAGCATTTT. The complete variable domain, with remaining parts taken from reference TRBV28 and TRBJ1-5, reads DVKVTQSSRYLVKRTGEKVFLECVQDMDHENMFWYRQDPGLGLRLIYFSYDVKMKEKGDIPEGYSVSREKKERFSLILESASTNQTSMYLCASNGGQPQHFGDGTRLSIL.

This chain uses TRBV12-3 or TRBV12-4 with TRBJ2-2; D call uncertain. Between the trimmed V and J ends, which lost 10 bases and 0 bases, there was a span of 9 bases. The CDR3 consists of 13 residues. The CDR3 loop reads CATGDANTGELFF. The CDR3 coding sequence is TGTGCCACCGGCGATGCGAACACCGGGGAGCTGTTTTTT.

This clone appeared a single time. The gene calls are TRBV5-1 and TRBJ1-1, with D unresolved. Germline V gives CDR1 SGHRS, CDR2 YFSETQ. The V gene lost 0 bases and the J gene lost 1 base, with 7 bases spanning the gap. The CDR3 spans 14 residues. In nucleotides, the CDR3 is TGCGCCAGCAGCTTGGGCATAAGGAACACTGAAGCTTTCTTT. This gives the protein CASSLGIRNTEAFF.

The CDR3 coding sequence is TGTGCCAGCTCACCACGGGCTAGCGGGCAGGTTGTTTCCTACAATGAGCAGTTCTTC. Amino acids: CASSPRASGQVVSYNEQFF. The chain carries TRBV18 and TRBJ2-1, with TRBD2 matching 8 bases. This CDR3 contains 19 residues. The germline V gene encodes CDR1 KGHSH and CDR2 LQKENI. The trim removed 1 base at V and 1 base at J, leaving 12 bases unmatched.

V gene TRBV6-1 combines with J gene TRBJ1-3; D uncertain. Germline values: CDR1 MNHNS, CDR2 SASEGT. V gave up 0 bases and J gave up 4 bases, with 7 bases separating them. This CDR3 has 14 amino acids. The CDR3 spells CASSEAWTGNTIYF. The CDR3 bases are TGTGCCAGCAGTGAAGCTTGGACCGGAAACACCATATATTTT.

The CDR3 DNA reads as TGTGCCAGCAGCTTGGGCCAGGGGGGCCAGCCCCAGCATTTT. It is translated as CASSLGQGGQPQHF. V is TRBV5-8 and J is TRBJ1-5; TRBD1 matches at 7 bases. Germline V gene sequence: CDR1 SGHTS, CDR2 YDEGEE. This CDR3 region has 14 residues. The J segment lost 7 bases and the V segment lost 0 bases, leaving 4 bases of the junction unmatched.

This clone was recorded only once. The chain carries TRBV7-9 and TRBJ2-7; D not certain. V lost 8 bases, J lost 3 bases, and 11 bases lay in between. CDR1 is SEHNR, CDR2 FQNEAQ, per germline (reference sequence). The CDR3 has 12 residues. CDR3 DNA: TGTGCCAGCCGATCGTCTAGCTACGAGCAGTACTTC. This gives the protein CASRSSSYEQYF.

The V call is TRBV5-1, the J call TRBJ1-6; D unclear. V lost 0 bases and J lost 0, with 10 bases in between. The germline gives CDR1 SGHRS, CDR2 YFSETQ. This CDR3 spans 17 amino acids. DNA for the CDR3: TGCGCCAGCAGCTTGGACGAGTCCTTCTCCTATAATTCACCCCTCCACTTT. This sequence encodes CASSLDESFSYNSPLHF.

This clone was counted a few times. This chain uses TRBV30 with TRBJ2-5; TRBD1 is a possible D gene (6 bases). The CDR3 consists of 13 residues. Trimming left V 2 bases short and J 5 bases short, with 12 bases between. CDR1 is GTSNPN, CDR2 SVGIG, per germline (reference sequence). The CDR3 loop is CAWSLDRWETQYF. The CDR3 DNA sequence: TGTGCCTGGAGTCTGGACAGATGGGAGACCCAGTACTTC. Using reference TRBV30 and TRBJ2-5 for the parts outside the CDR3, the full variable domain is SQTIHQWPATLVQPVGSPLSLECTVEGTSNPNLYWYRQAAGRGLQLLFYSVGIGQISSEVPQNLSASRPQDRQFILSSKKLLLSDSGFYLCAWSLDRWETQYFGPGTRLLVL.

The CDR3 sequence is CASSSSRGGLAGGETQYF. The CDR3, as DNA: TGTGCCAGCAGCTCCTCCCGGGGCGGGCTAGCGGGAGGGGAGACCCAGTACTTC. The chain is built from TRBV7-9 and TRBJ2-5, with 12 bases aligning to TRBD2. Germline CDR1 reads SEHNR; CDR2 reads FQNEAQ (reference sequence). J lost 5 bases, V lost 4 bases, and 14 bases had no gene match. This CDR3 contains 18 residues.

CDR3 sequence reads: CASSFEGRRNEQFF. The CDR3 DNA is TGCGCCAGCAGCTTCGAGGGACGTCGCAATGAGCAGTTCTTC. V usage is TRBV5-1 and J usage is TRBJ2-1; perhaps D is TRBD1 or TRBD2 (5 bases each). Germline CDR1 is SGHRS and CDR2 is YFSETQ. Trimming shortened V by 2 bases and J by 6 bases, and 12 bases separated the two germline ends. There are 14 residues in the CDR3.

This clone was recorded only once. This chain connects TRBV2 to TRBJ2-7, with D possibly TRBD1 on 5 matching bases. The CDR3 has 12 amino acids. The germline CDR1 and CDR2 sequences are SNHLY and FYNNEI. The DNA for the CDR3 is TGTGCTACTCAAGGGGTTTCCTACGAGCAGTACTTC. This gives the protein CATQGVSYEQYF.

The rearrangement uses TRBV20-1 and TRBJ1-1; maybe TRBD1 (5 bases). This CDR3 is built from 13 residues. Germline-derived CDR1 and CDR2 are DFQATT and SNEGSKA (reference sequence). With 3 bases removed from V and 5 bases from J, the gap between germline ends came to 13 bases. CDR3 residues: CSASIPEGTEAFF. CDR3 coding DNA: TGCAGTGCTAGTATTCCTGAGGGGACTGAAGCTTTCTTT.

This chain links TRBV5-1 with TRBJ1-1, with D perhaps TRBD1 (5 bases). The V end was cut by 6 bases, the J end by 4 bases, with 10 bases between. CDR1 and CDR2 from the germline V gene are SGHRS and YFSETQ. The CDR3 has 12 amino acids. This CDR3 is CASTVGGTEAFF. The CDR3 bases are TGCGCCAGCACGGTCGGGGGCACTGAAGCTTTCTTT.

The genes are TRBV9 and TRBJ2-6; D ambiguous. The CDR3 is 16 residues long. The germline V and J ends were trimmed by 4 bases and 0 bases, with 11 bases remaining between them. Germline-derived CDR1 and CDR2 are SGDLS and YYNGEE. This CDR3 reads CASSPSTFSGANVLTF. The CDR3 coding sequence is TGTGCCAGCAGCCCGTCGACATTCTCTGGGGCCAACGTCCTGACTTTC. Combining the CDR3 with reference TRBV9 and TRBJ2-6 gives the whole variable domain DSGVTQTPKHLITATGQRVTLRCSPRSGDLSVYWYQQSLDQGLQFLIQYYNGEERAKGNILERFSAQQFPDLHSELNLSSLELGDSALYFCASSPSTFSGANVLTFGAGSRLTVL.

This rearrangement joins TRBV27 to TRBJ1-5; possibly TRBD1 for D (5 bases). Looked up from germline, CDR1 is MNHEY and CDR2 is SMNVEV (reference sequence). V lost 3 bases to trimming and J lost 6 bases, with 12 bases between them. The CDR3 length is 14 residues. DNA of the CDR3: TGTGCCAGCAGTTTTTTAGGGGTATCTCAGCCCCAGCATTTT. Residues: CASSFLGVSQPQHF.

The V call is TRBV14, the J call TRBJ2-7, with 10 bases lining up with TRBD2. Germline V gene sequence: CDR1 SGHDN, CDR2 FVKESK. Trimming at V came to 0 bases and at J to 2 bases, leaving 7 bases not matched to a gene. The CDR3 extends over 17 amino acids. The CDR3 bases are TGTGCCAGCAGCCAAGATGAGACTAGCGGGTACCCCTACGAGCAGTACTTC. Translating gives CASSQDETSGYPYEQYF.